This entry is about one T cell receptor (beta chain). Its target is unknown. The data were obtained in a study of vaccination and CD4 T cells after COVID-19. Study information: The convalescents included six males and four females, and among them two were Hispanic while seven were Caucasian.

CD4+ T cells that had been cultured provided DNA sequenced with the Oncomine TCR Beta short-read assay. Each CDR3 protein gets one entry after TCRdb re-called the PCR reads with MiXCR. The sample includes about 20,000 distinct CDR3 sequences, roughly three fifths of them seen just once. The CDR3 is made up of 16 amino acids. CDR1 MNHEY and CDR2 SVGAGI come from the germline V gene. J gave up 3 bases and V 0 bases, and 7 bases lay outside the gene matches. Treatment given: roughly ten-day PBMC culture with coronavirus spike peptide pools or control peptides (ViraFEST assay). The clonotype was recovered from a human donor who had recovered from COVID-19. The specimen sequenced was CD4+ T cells from blood, cultured in vitro. This chain links TRBV6-5 with TRBJ2-7; 8 bases are a match to TRBD1. The CDR3: CASSYSEDRAGYEQYF. In DNA, the CDR3 is TGTGCCAGCAGTTACTCAGAGGACAGGGCGGGCTACGAGCAGTACTTC.